This T cell receptor (beta chain) was captured by sequencing in a study of blood T cell repertoires in COVID-19. Looking at the study overall: From T cells, B-cell-depleted T cells, or PBMCs came the material, which was cDNA or gDNA.

Original processing methods: Estimates of nucleated cell counts were drawn from the amplification of reference gene primers. Using immunoSEQ multiplex PCR, the repertoire was profiled, and TCRdb retains in-frame clones only, with some absent. V and J calls and clone size are as listed in that table; D and trimming were resolved from the DNA. The sample includes roughly 56,000 clones, roughly 89% of them seen just once. Enrolled during active infection, Seattle patients were then followed longitudinally. There are 15 residues in the CDR3. Per germline, CDR1 SGHNT and CDR2 YENEEA. The J segment lost 4 bases and the V segment lost 5 bases, leaving 10 bases of the junction unmatched.

The receptor was derived from an older woman with COVID-19, enrolled during active disease. The sequencing input was peripheral blood. The chain carries TRBV11-3 and TRBJ2-5; 7 bases fit TRBD2. CDR3 DNA sequence: TGTGCCAGCAGCCCGAACTCGGGGGGTCGAGAGACCCAGTACTTC. This translates into CASSPNSGGRETQYF.